The 23 T cell receptor beta chains presented below share a single source sample, sequenced in a study of identical twins. A single record per CDR3 protein comes from TCRdb applying MiXCR to the 5' RACE reads. This sample has roughly 260,000 distinct CDR3 sequences, with 7.5% found just once. These records were also assigned to another study, of yellow fever vaccine responses in identical twins.

What was sequenced was CD8+ T cells sorted from blood. The receptor set was obtained from a woman under 30 in good health.

This sequence joins TRBV7-9 and TRBJ1-1; D perhaps matches TRBD1 (6 bases). Trimming removed 5 bases from V and 8 bases from J, with 15 bases in between. The CDR3 is 13 residues long. Germline loops: CDR1 SEHNR, CDR2 FQNEAQ (reference sequence). The CDR3 reads CASSRLSGTEAFF. The CDR3 nucleotides read TGTGCCAGCAGCCGCTTGAGCGGGACAGAAGCTTTCTTT.

This clonotype has a handful of counts. This rearrangement joins TRBV2 to TRBJ2-3; no firm D call. CDR3 size: 12 residues. Germline-derived CDR1 and CDR2 are SNHLY and FYNNEI. Between the trimmed V and J ends, which lost 6 bases and 4 bases, there was a span of 8 bases. The CDR3 bases are TGTGCCAGCAGAAGCAGCGCAGATACGCAGTATTTT. This encodes CASRSSADTQYF.

As for this clonotype: A junction boundary mismatches the germline segment, possibly from a read error. The gene calls are TRBV5-1 and TRBJ2-5; weak D call: TRBD1 (6 bases). Germline V gene data show CDR1 as SGHRS and CDR2 as YFSETQ. The CDR3 length is 13 residues. In nucleotides, the CDR3 is TGCGCCAGCAGCTTGGACAGGGTGGAGACCCGGTACTTC. Translation gives CASSLDRVETRYF.

This clonotype has a count of ten or more. V usage is TRBV7-9 and J usage is TRBJ2-5; no clear D. From germline, CDR1 is SEHNR and CDR2 FQNEAQ (reference sequence). V lost 5 bases, J lost 2 bases, and 3 bases lay in between. The CDR3 runs to 11 residues. This CDR3 is CASSPQETQYF. CDR3 coding DNA: TGTGCCAGCAGCCCACAAGAGACCCAGTACTTC.

V is TRBV10-1 and J is TRBJ2-2; D is unclear. The CDR3 covers 15 residues. Germline CDR1 is WNHNN and CDR2 is SYGVQD (reference sequence). V was clipped by 3 bases and J by 2 bases, with 10 bases between them. CDR3 sequence reads: CASSDSTLNTGELFF. In DNA, the CDR3 is TGCGCCAGCAGTGACTCTACCCTCAACACCGGGGAGCTGTTTTTT.

The gene calls are TRBV19 and TRBJ1-1; possible D gene TRBD1, 5 bases. V lost 3 bases, J lost 4 bases, and 6 bases lay in between. Germline V gene sequence: CDR1 LNHDA, CDR2 SQIVND (reference sequence). This CDR3 is 12 amino acids long. The CDR3 here is CASSMGGTEAFF. The CDR3, as DNA: TGTGCCAGTAGTATGGGGGGCACTGAAGCTTTCTTT.

This clonotype turned up a few times. This chain uses TRBV2 with TRBJ2-7, with D unclear. Trimming shortened V by 6 bases and J by 0 bases, and 12 bases separated the two germline ends. This CDR3 spans 14 amino acids. From germline, CDR1 is SNHLY and CDR2 FYNNEI. CDR3 amino acids: CASSDSYLSYEQYV. CDR3 sequence (DNA): TGTGCCAGCAGCGATTCTTACCTCTCCTACGAGCAGTACGTC.

Ten or more counts support this clonotype. The genes are TRBV7-9 and TRBJ2-1, with 9 bases lining up with TRBD1. Germline V CDR1 and CDR2: SEHNR, FQNEAQ (reference sequence). The CDR3 totals 13 residues. V was pared by 5 bases and J by 8 bases, with 4 bases of the junction left unmatched. The CDR3 spells CASSEDRGHEQFF. The CDR3 nucleotides are TGTGCCAGCAGCGAGGACAGGGGCCATGAGCAGTTCTTC.

This clonotype occurred a few times. The chain links TRBV7-9 to TRBJ2-1; possibly TRBD2 for D (5 bases). The CDR3 covers 15 residues. Germline V CDR1 and CDR2: SEHNR, FQNEAQ (reference sequence). Between the trimmed V and J ends, which lost 1 base and 3 bases, there was a span of 10 bases. The CDR3 bases are TGTGCCAGCAGCTTAGACGAGCGGAGCTACAATGAGCAGTTCTTC. Its translation is CASSLDERSYNEQFF.

The chain recombines TRBV25-1 with TRBJ2-1; D is unclear. Germline CDR1 reads MGHDK; CDR2 reads SYGVNS. V dropped 3 bases and J dropped 9 bases, with 3 bases sitting between them. This CDR3 has 10 residues. The CDR3 DNA sequence: TGTGCCAGCAGTGACATTGAGCAGTTCTTC. This encodes CASSDIEQFF.

The V call is TRBV5-4, the J call TRBJ2-3, with D possibly being TRBD1 (5 bases). The ends were cut back, 4 bases at V and 0 bases at J, with 12 bases in the middle. This CDR3 is 15 amino acids long. Germline lookup yields CDR1 SGHNT and CDR2 YYREEE (reference sequence). Here the CDR3 DNA reads TGTGCCAGCAGCCGGCTAGGGGAAAGCACAGATACGCAGTATTTT. Protein product: CASSRLGESTDTQYF. The whole variable domain, filled in from reference TRBV5-4 and TRBJ2-3, reads ETGVTQSPTHLIKTRGQQVTLRCSSQSGHNTVSWYQQALGQGPQFIFQYYREEENGRGNFPPRFSGLQFPNYSSELNVNALELDDSALYLCASSRLGESTDTQYFGPGTRLTVL.

This clonotype appeared a few times. The V and J genes are TRBV20-1 and TRBJ2-3; no clear D. The germline CDR1 and CDR2 sequences are DFQATT and SNEGSKA (reference sequence). This CDR3 region has 13 residues. Trimming cost V 0 bases and J 6 bases, with 10 bases left between them. The CDR3: CSARDWLEDTQYF. The CDR3 nucleotides read TGCAGTGCTAGAGATTGGCTAGAGGATACGCAGTATTTT.

This clonotype was detected many times. V is TRBV29-1 and J is TRBJ2-7; 7 nucleotides line up with TRBD2. Looked up from germline, CDR1 is SQVTM and CDR2 is ANQGSEA. V trimming: 7 bases; J trimming: 5 bases; junction bases outside the gene matches: 14. The CDR3 length is 14 residues. The CDR3 spells CSAAGGSSGDEQYF. The CDR3 bases are TGCAGCGCGGCCGGCGGGAGCTCTGGGGACGAGCAGTACTTC.

This clonotype was found many times. This chain connects TRBV4-1 to TRBJ1-5; D is unclear. V was clipped by 0 bases and J by 9 bases, with 15 bases between them. Germline-derived CDR1 and CDR2 are MGHRA and YSYEKL. The CDR3 is 15 amino acids. CDR3 loop: CASSQEESGAGPQHF. DNA for the CDR3: TGCGCCAGCAGCCAAGAAGAGTCGGGTGCGGGGCCCCAGCATTTT.

This clonotype was observed a few times. This chain links TRBV27 with TRBJ2-3; D is ambiguous. The CDR3 length is 15 residues. V lost 3 bases and J lost 2, with 12 bases in between. The germline V gene encodes CDR1 MNHEY and CDR2 SMNVEV (reference sequence). The CDR3 DNA reads as TGTGCCAGCAGTTTCTTAGTCGGAAACACAGATACGCAGTATTTT. Translation: CASSFLVGNTDTQYF.

This clonotype has ten or more counts. The J gene is TRBJ1-1, the V gene TRBV5-1; maybe TRBD1 (6 bases). V was trimmed by 0 bases and J by 5 bases, leaving 17 bases between them. CDR1 is SGHRS and CDR2 is YFSETQ in the germline V gene. The CDR3 is 16 residues long. CDR3 nucleotides: TGCGCCAGCAGCTTGGTACCTCAGGGGCGGATAACTGAAGCTTTCTTT. Translation gives CASSLVPQGRITEAFF.

The chain couples TRBV5-1 to TRBJ2-2; 7 positions match TRBD1. This CDR3 spans 16 amino acids. J was trimmed by 2 bases and V by 0 bases; bases with no gene match: 4. Germline V gene data show CDR1 as SGHRS and CDR2 as YFSETQ. CDR3 loop: CASSLARQGNTGELFF. CDR3 sequence (DNA): TGCGCCAGCAGCTTGGCCAGACAGGGAAACACCGGGGAGCTGTTTTTT.

The table lists this clonotype with a few counts. The chain uses TRBV7-2 and TRBJ2-4; 7 positions agree with TRBD2. Germline values: CDR1 SGHTA, CDR2 FQGNSA. This CDR3 comprises 14 residues. V lost 4 bases and J lost 7; bases outside the gene matches: 7. CDR3: CASSYEWGGNIQYF. The CDR3 DNA is TGTGCCAGCAGCTACGAGTGGGGAGGGAACATTCAGTACTTC.

Many counts were recorded for this clonotype. In DNA form, the CDR3 reads TGCGCCAGCAGCCAAGTCTGGTCGGCAGGATATAATGAAAAACTGTTTTTT. Amino acid sequence: CASSQVWSAGYNEKLFF. The V and J genes are TRBV4-1 and TRBJ1-4; no reliable D call. The CDR3 is made up of 17 amino acids. Deletions cut 1 base from V and 4 bases from J, with 16 bases between. Germline CDR1 reads MGHRA; CDR2 reads YSYEKL.

The sample holds a few counts of this clonotype. This chain links TRBV9 with TRBJ1-2, with 10 bases identical to TRBD1. This CDR3 has 14 amino acids. In germline, CDR1 is SGDLS, CDR2 YYNGEE. V dropped 4 bases and J dropped 3; count of bases not matched to a gene: 3. The CDR3 reads CASSTGQGYYGYTF. The CDR3 DNA reads as TGTGCCAGCAGCACGGGACAGGGGTACTATGGCTACACCTTC.

This clonotype has only a few counts. The chain uses TRBV28 and TRBJ1-2; D is uncertain. In germline, CDR1 is MDHEN, CDR2 SYDVKM. V was shortened by 2 bases and J by 2 bases, with 12 bases between the two germline ends. The CDR3 extends over 15 amino acids. The CDR3 reads CASSLESGRNYGYTF. The CDR3 bases are TGTGCCAGCAGTTTAGAATCGGGCAGAAACTATGGCTACACCTTC.

The sample holds many counts of this clonotype. V usage is TRBV7-4 and J usage is TRBJ1-5; D is undetermined. V dropped 5 bases and J dropped 1 base, with 18 bases sitting between them. Germline CDR1 is SGHVT and CDR2 is SQSDAQ. The CDR3 consists of 17 residues. DNA of the CDR3: TGTGCCAGCAGCCTACCCCAGGCCCCGCGGAGCAATCAGCCCCAGCATTTT. Translation gives CASSLPQAPRSNQPQHF.

The rearrangement uses TRBV7-3 and TRBJ2-1; 8 nucleotides match TRBD2. The germline CDR1 and CDR2 sequences are SGHTA and FQGTGA. The V segment lost 3 bases and the J segment 6 bases; nucleotides outside the gene matches: 7. The CDR3 loop spans 15 amino acids. CDR3 in DNA: TGTGCCAGCAGCTTGACCGCGGGAGGCTCCAATGAGCAGTTCTTC. It yields the protein CASSLTAGGSNEQFF.